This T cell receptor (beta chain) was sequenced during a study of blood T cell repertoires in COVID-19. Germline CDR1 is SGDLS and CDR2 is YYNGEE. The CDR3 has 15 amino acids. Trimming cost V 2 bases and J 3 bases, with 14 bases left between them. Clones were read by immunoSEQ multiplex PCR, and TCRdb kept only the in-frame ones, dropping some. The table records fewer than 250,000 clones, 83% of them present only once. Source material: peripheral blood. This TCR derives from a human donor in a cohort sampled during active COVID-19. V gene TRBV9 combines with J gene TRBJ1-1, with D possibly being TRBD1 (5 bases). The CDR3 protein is CASSVDSGGYTEAFF. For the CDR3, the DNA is TGTGCCAGCAGCGTTGACTCGGGGGGGTACACTGAAGCTTTCTTT.